The rows below give T cell receptor beta chains drawn from one sample of a study of blood T cells in healthy people across ages. TCRdb fed the 5' RACE reads into MiXCR, producing one record per CDR3 protein. The data hold some 890,000 distinct CDR3 sequences, with just under 30% observed a single time. This sample was shared with a second study, whose subject was T cells of mothers and their children.

The sample was blood. These receptors were taken from a woman in her thirties or forties in good health. CDR3s include the opening cysteine and the closing phenylalanine or tryptophan. Fields, in order: V gene, J gene, D gene, clone size, CDR3 protein, CDR3 DNA. A D gene is named only where the DNA matches it firmly. Expanded clones get a size class; other rows say once, few or many, or leave the size out.

V: TRBV20-1
J: TRBJ2-3
D: -
size: -
CDR3: CSALMGLSSETDTQYF
DNA: TGCAGTGCTCTCATGGGGCTATCAAGTGAGACAGATACGCAGTATTTT

V: TRBV12-3/TRBV12-4
J: TRBJ1-2
D: TRBD1
size: many
CDR3: CASSLFLDRGSYGYTF
DNA: TGTGCCAGCAGTTTATTCTTGGACAGGGGGAGTTATGGCTACACCTTC

V: TRBV18
J: TRBJ2-6
D: -
size: many
CDR3: CASSPRAGSGANVLTF
DNA: TGTGCCAGCTCACCACGAGCAGGGTCCGGGGCCAACGTCCTGACTTTC

V: TRBV7-9
J: TRBJ2-5
D: TRBD2
size: -
CDR3: CASSLGNSGTKETQYF
DNA: TGTGCCAGCAGTCTAGGGAATAGCGGGACGAAAGAGACCCAGTACTTC

V: TRBV20-1
J: TRBJ2-7
D: TRBD2
size: -
CDR3: CSAPPTSGAYEQYF
DNA: TGCAGTGCTCCCCCAACTAGCGGGGCATACGAGCAGTACTTC

V: TRBV14
J: TRBJ1-1
D: -
size: few
CDR3: CASSRTGGVTEAFF
DNA: TGTGCCAGCAGCCGAACTGGGGGGGTCACTGAAGCTTTCTTT

V: TRBV5-6
J: TRBJ2-6
D: TRBD1
size: few
CDR3: CASSLILGTGGSGANVLTF
DNA: TGTGCCAGCAGCTTGATACTAGGGACAGGAGGCTCTGGGGCCAACGTCCTGACTTTC

V: TRBV7-9
J: TRBJ2-5
D: TRBD2
size: few
CDR3: CASSYGTSESKGETQYF
DNA: TGTGCCAGCAGCTACGGGACTAGCGAGAGCAAAGGGGAGACCCAGTACTTC

V: TRBV6-2/TRBV6-3
J: TRBJ2-5
D: -
size: many
CDR3: CASSRPGHQQETQYF
DNA: TGTGCCAGCAGCCGGCCCGGACACCAGCAAGAGACCCAGTACTTC

V: TRBV20-1
J: TRBJ2-3
D: -
size: -
CDR3: CSAREASLGLDTQYF
DNA: TGCAGTGCTAGAGAAGCCAGTCTGGGGTTAGATACGCAGTATTTT

V: TRBV7-2
J: TRBJ2-7
D: TRBD2
size: many
CDR3: CASSLKAGGYEQYF
DNA: TGTGCCAGCAGCTTAAAGGCGGGGGGCTACGAGCAGTACTTC

V: TRBV11-2
J: TRBJ1-1
D: -
size: -
CDR3: CASSLVTRMNTEAFF
DNA: TGTGCCAGCAGCTTAGTTACCAGAATGAACACTGAAGCTTTCTTT

V: TRBV5-1
J: TRBJ1-1
D: TRBD1
size: few
CDR3: CASSFRQGRAEAFF
DNA: TGCGCCAGCAGCTTCCGACAGGGCAGGGCTGAAGCTTTCTTT

V: TRBV7-2
J: TRBJ2-7
D: TRBD2
size: -
CDR3: CASSLGGVRSYEQYF
DNA: TGTGCCAGCAGTCTCGGGGGGGTTCGTTCATACGAGCAGTACTTC

V: TRBV5-1
J: TRBJ2-7
D: TRBD1
size: -
CDR3: CASSFGQGPDEQYF
DNA: TGCGCCAGCAGCTTTGGACAGGGGCCTGATGAGCAGTACTTC

V: TRBV7-2
J: TRBJ2-7
D: TRBD2
size: -
CDR3: CASSSGLAGISGYEQYF
DNA: TGTGCCAGCAGTTCCGGACTAGCGGGGATTTCCGGCTACGAGCAGTACTTC

V: TRBV4-1
J: TRBJ2-4
D: -
size: many
CDR3: CASSLLLGGINIQYF
DNA: TGCGCCAGCAGCCTTCTGCTCGGGGGCATAAACATTCAGTACTTC

V: TRBV10-3
J: TRBJ1-2
D: -
size: -
CDR3: CAIRDLTSQVPNYGYTF
DNA: TGTGCCATCAGGGACCTGACATCCCAGGTGCCTAACTATGGCTACACCTTC

V: TRBV27
J: TRBJ2-3
D: -
size: -
CDR3: CASSGEGFTDTQYF
DNA: TGTGCCAGCAGTGGGGAAGGGTTCACAGATACGCAGTATTTT

V: TRBV20-1
J: TRBJ2-7
D: TRBD1
size: -
CDR3: CSATRGTAPSYEQYF
DNA: TGCAGTGCCACAAGGGGGACAGCGCCTTCCTACGAGCAGTACTTC

V: TRBV5-1
J: TRBJ2-5
D: TRBD1
size: -
CDR3: CASSLIQGVDEQYF
DNA: TGCGCCAGCAGCCTCATACAGGGGGTCGATGAGCAGTACTTC

V: TRBV20-1
J: TRBJ2-1
D: -
size: -
CDR3: CSARAGAGLLYNEQFF
DNA: TGCAGTGCTAGAGCGGGGGCGGGACTCCTATACAATGAGCAGTTCTTC

V: TRBV27
J: TRBJ2-5
D: TRBD2
size: once
CDR3: CASSTIAGGMGTQYF
DNA: TGTGCCAGCAGCACAATAGCGGGGGGGATGGGGACCCAGTACTTC

V: TRBV6-2/TRBV6-3
J: TRBJ2-1
D: TRBD1
size: few
CDR3: CASSYLGQGDSYNEQFF
DNA: TGTGCCAGCAGTTACTTGGGACAGGGGGACTCCTACAATGAGCAGTTCTTC

V: TRBV7-2
J: TRBJ2-1
D: TRBD2
size: few
CDR3: CASSLVSAASGSSYNEQFF
DNA: TGTGCCAGCAGCTTAGTTTCAGCGGCTAGCGGCAGCTCCTACAATGAGCAGTTCTTC

V: TRBV29-1
J: TRBJ1-2
D: -
size: few
CDR3: CSVEDLSRIVYTF
DNA: TGCAGCGTTGAAGATTTATCGCGGATCGTCTACACCTTC

V: TRBV12-3/TRBV12-4
J: TRBJ2-1
D: -
size: many
CDR3: CASKTGEGYNEQFF
DNA: TGTGCCAGCAAAACAGGGGAGGGATACAATGAGCAGTTCTTC

V: TRBV2
J: TRBJ2-3
D: TRBD2
size: -
CDR3: CASSEVAGGAGDTQYF
DNA: TGTGCCAGCAGTGAAGTTGCGGGGGGTGCGGGAGATACGCAGTATTTT

V: TRBV7-6
J: TRBJ2-7
D: TRBD1
size: many
CDR3: CASSPYGQGGYEQYF
DNA: TGTGCCAGCAGCCCGTACGGACAGGGTGGGTACGAGCAGTACTTC

V: TRBV7-3
J: TRBJ2-1
D: TRBD2
size: -
CDR3: CASSSWGLAVGKPYNEQFF
DNA: TGTGCCAGCAGCTCCTGGGGACTAGCGGTCGGAAAACCTTACAATGAGCAGTTCTTC

V: TRBV5-1
J: TRBJ2-5
D: -
size: few
CDR3: CASSLGNEKTQYF
DNA: TGCGCCAGCAGCTTGGGCAATGAAAAGACCCAGTACTTC

V: TRBV28
J: TRBJ2-7
D: -
size: many
CDR3: CASSSPWDGRTYEQYF
DNA: TGTGCCAGCAGTTCACCTTGGGACGGGCGAACCTACGAGCAGTACTTC

V: TRBV12-3/TRBV12-4
J: TRBJ1-1
D: -
size: few
CDR3: CASSLTGIGTEAFF
DNA: TGTGCCAGCAGTTTAACAGGGATCGGCACTGAAGCTTTCTTT

V: TRBV5-1
J: TRBJ1-1
D: TRBD1
size: -
CDR3: CASSLAGTGGWTEAFF
DNA: TGCGCCAGCAGCTTGGCCGGGACAGGGGGCTGGACTGAAGCTTTCTTT

V: TRBV7-2
J: TRBJ1-2
D: -
size: many
CDR3: CASSFGQPWGYTF
DNA: TGTGCCAGCAGCTTCGGACAGCCTTGGGGCTACACCTTC

V: TRBV29-1
J: TRBJ1-4
D: -
size: -
CDR3: CSVFSEKLFF
DNA: TGCAGCGTTTTCTCCGAAAAACTGTTTTTT

V: TRBV5-1
J: TRBJ2-5
D: -
size: -
CDR3: CASSRGGTQETQYF
DNA: TGCGCCAGCAGCCGAGGAGGGACCCAAGAGACCCAGTACTTC

V: TRBV7-2
J: TRBJ2-5
D: TRBD2
size: -
CDR3: CASSSGGFWETQYF
DNA: TGTGCCAGCAGCTCCGGGGGGTTCTGGGAGACCCAGTACTTC

V: TRBV7-2
J: TRBJ2-4
D: TRBD1
size: many
CDR3: CASSPSTGGNIQYF
DNA: TGTGCCAGCAGCCCCTCCACAGGGGGAAACATTCAGTACTTC

V: TRBV29-1
J: TRBJ2-3
D: -
size: many
CDR3: CSVEGGDSSTDTQYF
DNA: TGCAGCGTTGAAGGGGGGGACAGTAGCACAGATACGCAGTATTTT

V: TRBV20-1
J: TRBJ1-2
D: -
size: -
CDR3: CSALQSVDGYTF
DNA: TGCAGTGCTTTACAGTCGGTAGATGGCTACACCTTC